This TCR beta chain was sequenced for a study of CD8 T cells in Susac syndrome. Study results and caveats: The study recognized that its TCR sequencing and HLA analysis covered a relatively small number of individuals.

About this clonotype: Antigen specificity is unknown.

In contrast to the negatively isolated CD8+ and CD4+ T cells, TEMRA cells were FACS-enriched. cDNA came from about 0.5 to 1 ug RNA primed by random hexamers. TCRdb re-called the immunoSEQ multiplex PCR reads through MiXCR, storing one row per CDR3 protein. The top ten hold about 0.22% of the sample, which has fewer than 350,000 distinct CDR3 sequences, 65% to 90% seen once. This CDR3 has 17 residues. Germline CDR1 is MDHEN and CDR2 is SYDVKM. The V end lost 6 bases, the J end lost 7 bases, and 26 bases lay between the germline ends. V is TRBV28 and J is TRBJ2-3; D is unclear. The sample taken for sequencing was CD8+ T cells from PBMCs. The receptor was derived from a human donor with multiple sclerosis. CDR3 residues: CASRRNLVSGISHTQYF. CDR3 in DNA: TGTGCCAGCAGACGAAACCTAGTATCTGGGATTTCTCATACGCAGTATTTT.